This T cell receptor beta chain comes out of a study of Ad26.COV2.S vaccination and SARS-CoV-2 variants. Generated by immunoSEQ multiplex PCR, the TCRdb table keeps only in-frame clones and is missing some. The table has about 480,000 clones, about 83% seen once. The treatment denotes: roughly 19 received Ad26.COV2.S at low or high dose, single or two shots; about five received placebo; per-sample allocation not given. Repertoires come from day 63 after the first vaccine or placebo injection. As its vector, the vaccine had Ad26, which expressed Wuhan-strain SARS-CoV-2 spike. The CDR3 spans 16 residues. Germline lookup yields CDR1 MNHEY and CDR2 SVGAGI. Trimming stripped 2 bases from V and 7 bases from J, with 15 bases between.

The sequence derives from a person aged 18-60 years who received the Ad26.COV2.S COVID-19 vaccine or a placebo. The specimen was peripheral blood, collected in a trial of Ad26.COV2.S vaccine versus placebo. The chain carries TRBV6-5 and TRBJ1-6; no reliable D call. CDR3 sequence reads: CASSYEVGIGNSPLHF. The CDR3 coding sequence is TGTGCCAGCAGTTACGAGGTGGGGATAGGCAATTCACCCCTCCACTTT.